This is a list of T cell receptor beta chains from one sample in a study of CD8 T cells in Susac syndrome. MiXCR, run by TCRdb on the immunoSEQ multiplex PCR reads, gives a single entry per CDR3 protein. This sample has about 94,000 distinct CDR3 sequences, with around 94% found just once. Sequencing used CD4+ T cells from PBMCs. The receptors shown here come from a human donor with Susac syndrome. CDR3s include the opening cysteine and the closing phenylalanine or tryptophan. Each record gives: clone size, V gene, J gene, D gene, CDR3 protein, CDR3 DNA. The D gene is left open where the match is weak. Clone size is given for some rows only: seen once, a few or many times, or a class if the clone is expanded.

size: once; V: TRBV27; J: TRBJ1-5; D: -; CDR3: CASSSAGASQPQHF; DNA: TGTGCCAGCAGTTCCGCCGGGGCGAGTCAGCCCCAGCATTTT
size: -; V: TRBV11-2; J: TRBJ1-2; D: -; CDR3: CASSLVREGGYTF; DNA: TGTGCCAGCAGCTTAGTCAGGGAGGGAGGCTACACCTTC
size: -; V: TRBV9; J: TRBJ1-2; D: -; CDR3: CASSGRRRPGALYGYTF; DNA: TGTGCCAGCAGCGGACGTCGTCGACCGGGGGCCCTATATGGCTACACCTTC
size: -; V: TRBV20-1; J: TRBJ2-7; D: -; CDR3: CSANQGGDEQYF; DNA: TGCAGTGCTAACCAGGGCGGGGACGAGCAGTACTTC
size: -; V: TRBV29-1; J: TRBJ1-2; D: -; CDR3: CSVSFGPYGYTF; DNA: TGCAGCGTGAGTTTTGGACCCTATGGCTACACCTTC
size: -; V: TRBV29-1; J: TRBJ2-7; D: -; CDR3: CSVEGIGGSSYEQYF; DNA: TGCAGCGTTGAAGGGATCGGTGGGAGCTCCTACGAGCAGTACTTC
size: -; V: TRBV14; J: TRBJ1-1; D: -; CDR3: CASSQVGRSMNTEAFF; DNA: TGTGCCAGCAGCCAAGTGGGCAGATCCATGAACACTGAAGCTTTCTTT
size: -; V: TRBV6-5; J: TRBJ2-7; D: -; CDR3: CASTGGGVYEQYF; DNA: TGTGCCAGCACCGGGGGCGGGGTCTACGAGCAGTACTTC
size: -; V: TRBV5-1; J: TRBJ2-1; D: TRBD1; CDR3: CASSLLQGADNEQFF; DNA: TGCGCCAGCAGCTTGTTACAGGGGGCTGACAATGAGCAGTTCTTC
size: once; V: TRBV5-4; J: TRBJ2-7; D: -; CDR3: CASSARGPSYEQYF; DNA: TGTGCCAGCAGCGCTCGGGGGCCCTCCTACGAGCAGTACTTC
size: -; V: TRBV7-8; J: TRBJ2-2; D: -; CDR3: CASRPNRAHTGELFF; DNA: TGTGCCAGCAGACCCAACAGGGCCCACACCGGGGAGCTGTTTTTT